In this sample, the clone carrying this T cell receptor beta chain turned up once. The sample belongs to a study of T cell responses to AZD1222 COVID-19 vaccine. Assay used: immunoSEQ multiplex PCR; TCRdb lists only in-frame clones, some missing. This sample has more than 100,000 clones, with around 86% found just once. The clonotype comes from an adult in good health. Sequences were derived from peripheral blood, sampled on day 0 of AZD1222 vaccination.

CDR3 amino acids: CASSPRGGQGHEQYF. Here the CDR3 DNA reads TGTGCCAGCAGCCCAAGAGGTGGACAGGGCCACGAGCAGTACTTC. This chain links TRBV7-2 with TRBJ2-7; 8 bases agree with TRBD1. Germline CDR1 is SGHTA and CDR2 is FQGNSA. Losses at the gene ends were 5 bases for V and 5 bases for J; bases not matched to a gene: 11. The CDR3 sequence is 15 residues long.